This TCR beta chain was sequenced for a study of T cell responses to AZD1222 COVID-19 vaccine. A remark on this clone: Its target is not known.

Study findings and constraints: Females made up more of the donors, who were largely white British, and clonal diversity may have come out too low.

Germline CDR1 and CDR2: MNHEY and SMNVEV (reference sequence). V was trimmed by 3 bases and J by 2 bases, leaving 6 bases between them. The CDR3 has 13 amino acids. Sequencing used immunoSEQ multiplex PCR; TCRdb keeps in-frame clones, though not all of them. The sample lists about 130,000 clones, roughly 89% occurring once. This material consisted of peripheral blood, taken 28 days after the second AZD1222 dose. The sequence was obtained from an adult who received the AZD1222 COVID-19 vaccine. The chain has TRBV27 and TRBJ2-3, with no clear D. CDR3 DNA: TGTGCCAGCAGTTTTCGGTCCACAGATACGCAGTATTTT. Protein: CASSFRSTDTQYF.